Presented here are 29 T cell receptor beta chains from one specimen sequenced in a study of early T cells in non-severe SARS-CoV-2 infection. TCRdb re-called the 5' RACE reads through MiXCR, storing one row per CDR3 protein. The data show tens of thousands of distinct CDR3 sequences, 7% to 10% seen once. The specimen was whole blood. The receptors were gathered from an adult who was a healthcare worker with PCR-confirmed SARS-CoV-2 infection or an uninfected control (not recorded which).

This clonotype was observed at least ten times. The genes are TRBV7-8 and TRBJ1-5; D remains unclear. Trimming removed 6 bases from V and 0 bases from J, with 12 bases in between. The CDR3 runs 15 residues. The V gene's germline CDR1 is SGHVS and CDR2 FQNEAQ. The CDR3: CASSSSRLSNQPQHF. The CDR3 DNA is TGTGCCAGCAGTTCCTCGCGGCTTAGCAATCAGCCCCAGCATTTT.

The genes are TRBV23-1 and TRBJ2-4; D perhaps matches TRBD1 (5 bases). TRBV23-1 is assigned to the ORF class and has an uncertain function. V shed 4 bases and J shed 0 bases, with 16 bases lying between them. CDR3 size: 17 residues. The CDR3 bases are TGCGCCAGCAGTCCCTCCCGACAGAGAGAAGCCAAAAACATTCAGTACTTC. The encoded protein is CASSPSRQREAKNIQYF.

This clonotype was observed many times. This chain's CDR3 is CASSTLSGGKTQYF. The CDR3 bases are TGTGCCAGCTCGACCCTAAGCGGGGGTAAGACCCAGTACTTC. This chain uses TRBV28 with TRBJ2-5; 8 bases agree with TRBD2. This CDR3 has 14 amino acids. Germline CDR1 reads MDHEN; CDR2 reads SYDVKM. V shed 8 bases and J 6 bases; nucleotides not matched to a gene: 11. The variable domain in full, completed from reference TRBV28 and TRBJ2-5, reads DVKVTQSSRYLVKRTGEKVFLECVQDMDHENMFWYRQDPGLGLRLIYFSYDVKMKEKGDIPEGYSVSREKKERFSLILESASTNQTSMYLCASSTLSGGKTQYFGPGTRLLVL.

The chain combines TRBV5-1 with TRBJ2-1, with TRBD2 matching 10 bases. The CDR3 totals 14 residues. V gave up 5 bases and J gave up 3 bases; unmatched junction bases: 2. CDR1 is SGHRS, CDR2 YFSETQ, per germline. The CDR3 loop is CASRPSGGYNEQFF. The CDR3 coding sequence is TGCGCCAGCAGGCCTAGCGGGGGCTACAATGAGCAGTTCTTC. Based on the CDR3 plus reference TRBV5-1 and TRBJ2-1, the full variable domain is KAGVTQTPRYLIKTRGQQVTLSCSPISGHRSVSWYQQTPGQGLQFLFEYFSETQRNKGNFPGRFSGRQFSNSRSEMNVSTLELGDSALYLCASRPSGGYNEQFFGPGTRLTVL.

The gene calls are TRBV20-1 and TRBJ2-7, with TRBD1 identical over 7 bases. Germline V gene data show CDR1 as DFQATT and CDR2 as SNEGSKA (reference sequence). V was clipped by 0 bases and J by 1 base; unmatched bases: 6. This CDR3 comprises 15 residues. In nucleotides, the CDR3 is TGCAGTGCTAGAGATCGCCCGGGACAGTCCTACGAGCAGTACTTC. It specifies CSARDRPGQSYEQYF.

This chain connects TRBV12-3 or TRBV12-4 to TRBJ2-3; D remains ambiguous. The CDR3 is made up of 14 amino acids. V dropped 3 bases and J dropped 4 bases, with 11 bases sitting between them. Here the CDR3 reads CASSLGFSADTQYF. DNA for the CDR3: TGTGCCAGCAGTTTGGGGTTTTCCGCAGATACGCAGTATTTT.

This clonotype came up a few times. In DNA form, the CDR3 reads TGTGCCAGCACCGGGACAGGGGAAGAGACCCAGTACTTC. Protein: CASTGTGEETQYF. The V and J genes are TRBV2 and TRBJ2-5, with 10 positions matching TRBD1. The V and J ends lost 7 bases and 3 bases, in that order; junction bases with no gene match: 2. Germline-derived CDR1 and CDR2 are SNHLY and FYNNEI. This CDR3 spans 13 amino acids.

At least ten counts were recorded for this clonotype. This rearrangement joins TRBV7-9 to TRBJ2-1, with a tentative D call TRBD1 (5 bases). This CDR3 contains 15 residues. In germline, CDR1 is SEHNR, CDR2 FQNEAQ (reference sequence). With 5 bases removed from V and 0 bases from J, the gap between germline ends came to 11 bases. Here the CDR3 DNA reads TGTGCCAGCAGCGTCAGACAGAGCTCCTACAATGAGCAGTTCTTC. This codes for CASSVRQSSYNEQFF.

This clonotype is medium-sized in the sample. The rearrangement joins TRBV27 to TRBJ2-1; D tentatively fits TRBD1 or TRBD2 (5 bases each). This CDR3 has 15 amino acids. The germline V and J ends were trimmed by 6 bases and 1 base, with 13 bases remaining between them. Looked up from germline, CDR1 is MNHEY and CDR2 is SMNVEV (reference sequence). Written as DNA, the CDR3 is TGTGCCAGCAGCAGGGAGATGGGATCCTACAATGAGCAGTTCTTC. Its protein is CASSREMGSYNEQFF.

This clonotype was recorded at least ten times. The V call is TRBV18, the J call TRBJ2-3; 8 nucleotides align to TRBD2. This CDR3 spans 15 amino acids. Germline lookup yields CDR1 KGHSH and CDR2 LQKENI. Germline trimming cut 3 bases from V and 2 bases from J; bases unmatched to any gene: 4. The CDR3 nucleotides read TGTGCCAGCTCACCTATCGGGGGGGCCACAGATACGCAGTATTTT. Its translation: CASSPIGGATDTQYF.

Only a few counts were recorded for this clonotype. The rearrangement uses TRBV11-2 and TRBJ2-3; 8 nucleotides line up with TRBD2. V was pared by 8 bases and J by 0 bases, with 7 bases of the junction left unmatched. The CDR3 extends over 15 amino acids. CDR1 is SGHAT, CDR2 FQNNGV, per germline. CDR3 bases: TGTGCCAGCGGCGGGGGGCAATCTAGCACAGATACGCAGTATTTT. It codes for CASGGGQSSTDTQYF.

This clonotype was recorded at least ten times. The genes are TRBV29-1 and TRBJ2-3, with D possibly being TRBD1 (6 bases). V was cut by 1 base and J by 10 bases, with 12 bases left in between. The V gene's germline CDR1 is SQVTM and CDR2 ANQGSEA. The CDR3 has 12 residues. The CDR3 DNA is TGCAGCGTTGAAGTCCGGGACATCGCGCAGTATTTT. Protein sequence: CSVEVRDIAQYF.

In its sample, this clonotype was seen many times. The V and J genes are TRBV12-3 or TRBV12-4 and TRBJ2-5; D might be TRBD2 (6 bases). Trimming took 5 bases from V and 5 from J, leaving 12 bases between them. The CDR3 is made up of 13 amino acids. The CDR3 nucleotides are TGTGCCAGCAGTCAGGGACTTGGGGAGACCCAGTACTTC. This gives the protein CASSQGLGETQYF.

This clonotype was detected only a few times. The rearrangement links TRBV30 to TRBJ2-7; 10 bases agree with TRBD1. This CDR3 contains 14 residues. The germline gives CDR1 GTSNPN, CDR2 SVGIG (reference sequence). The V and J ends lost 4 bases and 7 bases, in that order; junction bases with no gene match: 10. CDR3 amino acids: CAWTAGQGVGEQYF. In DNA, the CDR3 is TGTGCCTGGACGGCTGGACAGGGGGTCGGAGAGCAGTACTTC.

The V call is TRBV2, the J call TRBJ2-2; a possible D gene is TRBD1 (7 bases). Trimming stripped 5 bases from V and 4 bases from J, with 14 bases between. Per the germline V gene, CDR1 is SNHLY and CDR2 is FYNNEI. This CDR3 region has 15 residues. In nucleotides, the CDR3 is TGTGCCAGCAGTAAGGAGGGGGCGATCACCGGGGAGCTGTTTTTT. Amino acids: CASSKEGAITGELFF.

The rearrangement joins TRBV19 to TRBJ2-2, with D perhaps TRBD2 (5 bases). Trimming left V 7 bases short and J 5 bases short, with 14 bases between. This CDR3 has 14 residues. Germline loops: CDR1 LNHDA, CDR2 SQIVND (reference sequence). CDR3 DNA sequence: TGTGCCAGTAAGATGGAGCGGATAACCGGGGAGCTGTTTTTT. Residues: CASKMERITGELFF. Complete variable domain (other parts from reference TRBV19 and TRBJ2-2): DGGITQSPKYLFRKEGQNVTLSCEQNLNHDAMYWYRQDPGQGLRLIYYSQIVNDFQKGDIAEGYSVSREKKESFPLTVTSAQKNPTAFYLCASKMERITGELFFGEGSRLTVL.

DNA of the CDR3: TGTGCCACCCCTGGCCAGGGAGGGACAGATACGCAGTATTTT. Its protein product is CATPGQGGTDTQYF. The gene calls are TRBV2 and TRBJ2-3, with 7 bases that match TRBD2. CDR3 length: 14 amino acids. With V trimmed by 10 bases and J by 3 bases, 10 bases remained unmatched. The germline gives CDR1 SNHLY, CDR2 FYNNEI.

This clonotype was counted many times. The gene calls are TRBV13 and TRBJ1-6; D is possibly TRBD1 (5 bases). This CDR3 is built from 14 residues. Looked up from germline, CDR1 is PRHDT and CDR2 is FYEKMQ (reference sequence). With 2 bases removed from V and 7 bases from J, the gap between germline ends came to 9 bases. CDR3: CASSLFRGNSPLHF. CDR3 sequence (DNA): TGTGCCAGCAGCTTATTTCGGGGGAATTCACCCCTCCACTTT.

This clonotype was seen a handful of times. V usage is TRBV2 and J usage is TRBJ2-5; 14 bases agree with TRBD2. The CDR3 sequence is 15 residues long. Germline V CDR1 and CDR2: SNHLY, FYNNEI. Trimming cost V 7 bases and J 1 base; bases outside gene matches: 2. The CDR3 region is CASKGTSGGQETQYF. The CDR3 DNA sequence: TGTGCCAGCAAGGGGACTAGCGGGGGCCAAGAGACCCAGTACTTC.

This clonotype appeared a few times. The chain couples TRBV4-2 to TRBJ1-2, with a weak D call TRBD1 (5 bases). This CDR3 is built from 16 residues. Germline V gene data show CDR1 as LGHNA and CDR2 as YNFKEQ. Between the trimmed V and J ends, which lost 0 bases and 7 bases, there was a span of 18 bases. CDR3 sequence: CASSQEAQALRGGYTF. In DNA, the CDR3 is TGTGCCAGCAGCCAAGAGGCTCAGGCCCTTAGGGGTGGCTACACCTTC.

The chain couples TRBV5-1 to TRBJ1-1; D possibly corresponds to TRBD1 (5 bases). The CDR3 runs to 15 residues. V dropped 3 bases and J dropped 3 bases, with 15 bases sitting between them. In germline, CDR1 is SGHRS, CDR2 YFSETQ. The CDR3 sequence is CASSYGTGADTEAFF. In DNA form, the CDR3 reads TGCGCCAGCAGCTACGGTACTGGGGCCGACACTGAAGCTTTCTTT.

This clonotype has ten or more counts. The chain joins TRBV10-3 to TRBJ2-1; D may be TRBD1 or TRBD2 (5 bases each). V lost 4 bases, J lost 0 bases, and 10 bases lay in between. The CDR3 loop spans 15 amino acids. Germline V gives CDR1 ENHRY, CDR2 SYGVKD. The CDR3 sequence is CAISVGRSSYNEQFF. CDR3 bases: TGTGCCATCAGTGTGGGACGGAGCTCCTACAATGAGCAGTTCTTC.

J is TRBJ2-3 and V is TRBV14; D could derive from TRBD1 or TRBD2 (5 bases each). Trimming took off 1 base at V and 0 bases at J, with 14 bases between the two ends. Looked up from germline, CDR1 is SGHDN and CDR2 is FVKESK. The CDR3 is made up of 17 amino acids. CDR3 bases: TGTGCCAGCAGCCAAGCCCTAGGGACGTTCAGCACAGATACGCAGTATTTT. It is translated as CASSQALGTFSTDTQYF.

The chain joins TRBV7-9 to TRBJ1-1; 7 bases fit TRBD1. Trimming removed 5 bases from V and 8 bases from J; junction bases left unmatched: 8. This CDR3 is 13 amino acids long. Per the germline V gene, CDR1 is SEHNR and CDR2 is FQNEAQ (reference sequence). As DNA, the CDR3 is TGTGCCAGCAGCCGTACCGGGACAGCAGAAGCTTTCTTT. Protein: CASSRTGTAEAFF.

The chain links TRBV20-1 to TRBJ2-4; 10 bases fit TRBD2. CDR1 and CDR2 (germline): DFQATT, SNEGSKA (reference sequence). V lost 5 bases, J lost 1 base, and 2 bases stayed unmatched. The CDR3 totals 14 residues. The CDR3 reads CSALSGGAKNIQYF. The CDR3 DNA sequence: TGCAGTGCTCTTAGCGGGGGGGCCAAAAACATTCAGTACTTC.

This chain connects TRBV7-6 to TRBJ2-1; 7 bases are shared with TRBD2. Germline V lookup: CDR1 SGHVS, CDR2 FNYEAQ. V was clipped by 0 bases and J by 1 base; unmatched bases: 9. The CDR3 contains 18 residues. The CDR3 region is CASSLAPGGGGSYNEQFF. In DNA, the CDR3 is TGTGCCAGCAGCTTAGCGCCGGGCGGGGGTGGTTCCTACAATGAGCAGTTCTTC.

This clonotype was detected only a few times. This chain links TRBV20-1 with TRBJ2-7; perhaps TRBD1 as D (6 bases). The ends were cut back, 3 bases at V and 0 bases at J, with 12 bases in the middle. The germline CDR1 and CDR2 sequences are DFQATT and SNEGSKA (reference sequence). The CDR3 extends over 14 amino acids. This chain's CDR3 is CSARFPGDSYEQYF. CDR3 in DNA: TGCAGTGCTAGGTTCCCAGGGGACTCCTACGAGCAGTACTTC.

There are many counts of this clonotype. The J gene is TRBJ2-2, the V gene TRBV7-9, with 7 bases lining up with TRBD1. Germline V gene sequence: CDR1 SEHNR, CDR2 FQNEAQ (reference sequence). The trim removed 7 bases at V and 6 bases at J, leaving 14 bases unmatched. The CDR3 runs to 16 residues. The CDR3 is CASTQFRDRGAGELFF. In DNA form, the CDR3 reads TGTGCCAGCACCCAATTCCGGGACAGAGGGGCCGGGGAGCTGTTTTTT.

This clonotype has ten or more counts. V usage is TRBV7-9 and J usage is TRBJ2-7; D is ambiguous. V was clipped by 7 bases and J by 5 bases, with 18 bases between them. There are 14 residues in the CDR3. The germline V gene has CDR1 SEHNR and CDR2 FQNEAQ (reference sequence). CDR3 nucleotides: TGTGCCAGCATCCCCAGCCCATTCGTAGACGAGCAGTACTTC. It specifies CASIPSPFVDEQYF.